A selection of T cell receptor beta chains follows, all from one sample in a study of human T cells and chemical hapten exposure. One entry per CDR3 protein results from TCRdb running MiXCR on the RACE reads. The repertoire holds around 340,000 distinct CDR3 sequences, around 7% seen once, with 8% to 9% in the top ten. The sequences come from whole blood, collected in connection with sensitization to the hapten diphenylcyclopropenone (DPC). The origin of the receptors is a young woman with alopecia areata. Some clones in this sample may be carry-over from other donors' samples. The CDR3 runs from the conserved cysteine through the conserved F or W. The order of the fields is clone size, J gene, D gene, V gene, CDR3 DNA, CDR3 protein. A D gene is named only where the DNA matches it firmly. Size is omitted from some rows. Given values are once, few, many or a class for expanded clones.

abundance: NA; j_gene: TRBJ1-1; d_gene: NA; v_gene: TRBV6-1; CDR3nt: TGTGCCAGCACTATCTCGGACCGAGAGAACTCTGAAGCTTTCTTT; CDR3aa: CASTISDRENSEAFF
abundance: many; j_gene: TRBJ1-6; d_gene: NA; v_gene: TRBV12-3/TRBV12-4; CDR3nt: TGTGCCAGCAGTTTCGGTACTACGGCGGGAAATAATTCACCCCTCCACTTT; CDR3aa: CASSFGTTAGNNSPLHF
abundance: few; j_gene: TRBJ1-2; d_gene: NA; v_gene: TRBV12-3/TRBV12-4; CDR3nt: TGTGCCAGCAGTTTAGTAGACCCGCTCAGCTATGGCTACACCTTC; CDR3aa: CASSLVDPLSYGYTF
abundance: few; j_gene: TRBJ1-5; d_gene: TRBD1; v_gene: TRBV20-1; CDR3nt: TGCAGTGCTAGAGATTCTGAGACAGGGGCAACCCCCCAGCATTTT; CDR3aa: CSARDSETGATPQHF
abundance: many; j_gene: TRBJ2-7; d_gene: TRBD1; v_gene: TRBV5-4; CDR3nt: TGTGCCAGCAGCTCGTTAACGACAGGGGGCTCCTACGAGCAGTACTTC; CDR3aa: CASSSLTTGGSYEQYF
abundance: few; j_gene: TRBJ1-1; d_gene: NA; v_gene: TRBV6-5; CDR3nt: TGTGCCAGCATGAGGGATATTATGAACACTGAAGCTTTCTTT; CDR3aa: CASMRDIMNTEAFF
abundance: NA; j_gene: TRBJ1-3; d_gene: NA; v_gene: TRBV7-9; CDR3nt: TGTGCCAGCAGCTATATAGAAAACACCATATATTTT; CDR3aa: CASSYIENTIYF
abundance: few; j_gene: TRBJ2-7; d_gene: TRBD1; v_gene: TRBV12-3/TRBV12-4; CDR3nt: TGTGCCAGCAGTATTCGACAGGGGGACGAGCAGTACTTC; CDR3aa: CASSIRQGDEQYF
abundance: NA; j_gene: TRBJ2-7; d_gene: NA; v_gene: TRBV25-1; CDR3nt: TGTGCCAGCAGTGACCACGAGCAGTACTTC; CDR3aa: CASSDHEQYF
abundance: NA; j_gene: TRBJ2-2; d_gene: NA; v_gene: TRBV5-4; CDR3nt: TGTGCCAGCAGCTTGGGAGGGAAGGGAGCGAACACCGGGGAGCTGTTTTTT; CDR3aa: CASSLGGKGANTGELFF
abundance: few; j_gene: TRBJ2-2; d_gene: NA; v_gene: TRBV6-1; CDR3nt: TGTGCCAGCAGTGACATGGGGAGGGGGAATCCCGGGGAGCTGTTTTTT; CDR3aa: CASSDMGRGNPGELFF
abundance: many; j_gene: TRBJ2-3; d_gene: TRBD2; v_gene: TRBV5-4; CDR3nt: TGTGCCAGCAGCATGATGTTAGCGGGGGCTAGCACAGATACGCAGTATTTT; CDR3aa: CASSMMLAGASTDTQYF
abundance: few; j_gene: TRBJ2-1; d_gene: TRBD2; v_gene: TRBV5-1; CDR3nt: TGCGCCAGCAGCTTGGGCCCGACCGGGGGGGATGAGCAGTTCTTC; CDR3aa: CASSLGPTGGDEQFF
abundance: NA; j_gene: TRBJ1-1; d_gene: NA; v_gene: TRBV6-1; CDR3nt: TGTGCCAGCAGCATCCGGGCTATGAACACTGAAGCTTTCTTT; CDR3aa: CASSIRAMNTEAFF
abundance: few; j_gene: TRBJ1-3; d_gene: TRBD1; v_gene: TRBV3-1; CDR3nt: TGTGCCAGCAGCCAGACGACAGGGTTTGCTGGAAACACCATATATTTT; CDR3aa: CASSQTTGFAGNTIYF
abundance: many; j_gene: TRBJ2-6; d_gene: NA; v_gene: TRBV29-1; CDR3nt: TGCAGCGTTGAGTGGTCCGGGACTGGGGCCAACGTCCTGACTTTC; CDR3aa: CSVEWSGTGANVLTF
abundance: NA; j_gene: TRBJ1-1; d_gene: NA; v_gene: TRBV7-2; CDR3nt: TGTGCCAGCAGTTGGGCGGCTTATGAGAACACTGAAGCTTTCTTT; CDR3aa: CASSWAAYENTEAFF
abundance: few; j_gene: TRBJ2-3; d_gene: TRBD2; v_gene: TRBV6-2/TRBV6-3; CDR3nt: TGTGCCAGCAGTTTCACACCCCGGGAGGCAGCTTACACAGATACGCAGTATTTT; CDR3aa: CASSFTPREAAYTDTQYF
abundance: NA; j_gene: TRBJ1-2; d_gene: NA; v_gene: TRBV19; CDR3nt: TGTGCCAGTAGTATCCAAGGGGTTCGCTATGGCTACACCTTC; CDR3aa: CASSIQGVRYGYTF
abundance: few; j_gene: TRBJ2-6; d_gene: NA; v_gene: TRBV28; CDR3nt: TGTGCCTCCTCTGGTTTTAGCTCTGGGGCCAACGTCCTGACTTTC; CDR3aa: CASSGFSSGANVLTF
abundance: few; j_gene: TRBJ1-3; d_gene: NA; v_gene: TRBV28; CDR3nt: TGTGCCGCACAGGGTATCTCTGGAAACACCATATATTTT; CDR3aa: CAAQGISGNTIYF
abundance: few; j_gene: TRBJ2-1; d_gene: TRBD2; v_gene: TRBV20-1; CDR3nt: TGCAGTGCTAGCCACTTCGGACTAGCCAGATTGAAGAATGAGCAGTTCTTC; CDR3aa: CSASHFGLARLKNEQFF
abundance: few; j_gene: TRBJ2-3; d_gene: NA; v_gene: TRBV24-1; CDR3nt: TGTGCCACCAGTGACGCCCGGGGGACTGGAGGGGATAGCACAGATACGCAGTATTTT; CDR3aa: CATSDARGTGGDSTDTQYF
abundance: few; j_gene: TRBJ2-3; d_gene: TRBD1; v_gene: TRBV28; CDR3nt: TGTGCCAGCAGTTTATGGGGCCGGGACAGGCCCCCAGATACGCAGTATTTT; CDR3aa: CASSLWGRDRPPDTQYF
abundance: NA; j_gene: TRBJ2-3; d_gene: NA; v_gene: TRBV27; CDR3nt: TGTGCCAGCAGTCCCCCCCGGCCCAGCACAGATACGCAGTATTTT; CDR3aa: CASSPPRPSTDTQYF
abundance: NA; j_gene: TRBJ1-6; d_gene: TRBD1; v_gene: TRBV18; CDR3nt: TGTGCCAGCTCACCACGAGGACAGGCCACCAAGCTAAATTCACCCCTCCACTTT; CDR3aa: CASSPRGQATKLNSPLHF
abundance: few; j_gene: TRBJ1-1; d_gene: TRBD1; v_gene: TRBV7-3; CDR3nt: TGTGCCAGCAGCTTACTAGGGGGCTCTGAAGCTTTCTTT; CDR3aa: CASSLLGGSEAFF
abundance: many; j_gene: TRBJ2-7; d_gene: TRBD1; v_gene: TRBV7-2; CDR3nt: TGTGCCAGCAGCTCAGGCACGGACAGGCCCTACGAGCAGTACTTC; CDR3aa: CASSSGTDRPYEQYF
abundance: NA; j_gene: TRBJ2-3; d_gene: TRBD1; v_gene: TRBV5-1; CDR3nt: TGCGCCAGCAGCTTGGGCTACAGGGGCACTAGCACAGATACGCAGTATTTT; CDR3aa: CASSLGYRGTSTDTQYF
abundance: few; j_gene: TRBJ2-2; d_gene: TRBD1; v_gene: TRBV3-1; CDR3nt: TGTGCCAGCAGCCACGCTGGTCTAGGGGGCCCGAACACCGGGGAGCTGTTTTTT; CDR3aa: CASSHAGLGGPNTGELFF
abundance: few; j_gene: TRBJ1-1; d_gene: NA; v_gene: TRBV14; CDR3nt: TGTGCCAGCAGCCAAGCTCCCAGTGAAGCTTTCTTT; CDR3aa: CASSQAPSEAFF
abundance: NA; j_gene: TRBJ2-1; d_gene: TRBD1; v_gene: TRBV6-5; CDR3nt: TGTGCCAGCAGTCGGCCGGGACAGGGTCACAATGAGCAGTTCTTC; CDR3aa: CASSRPGQGHNEQFF
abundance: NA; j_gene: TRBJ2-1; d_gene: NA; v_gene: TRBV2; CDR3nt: TGTGCCAGCAGTGAACTATCCGCGGGGATCTCCTACAATGAGCAGTTCTTC; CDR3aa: CASSELSAGISYNEQFF
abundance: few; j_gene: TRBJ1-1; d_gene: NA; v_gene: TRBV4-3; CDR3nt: TGCGCCAGCAGCCAAGGCTTAGGAGGGGGAGGCACTGAAGCTTTCTTT; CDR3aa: CASSQGLGGGGTEAFF
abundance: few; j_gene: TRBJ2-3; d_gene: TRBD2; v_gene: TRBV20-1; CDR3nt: TGCAGTGTCCCCCCTAGCGGGGGTCGGGATACGCAGTATTTT; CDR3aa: CSVPPSGGRDTQYF
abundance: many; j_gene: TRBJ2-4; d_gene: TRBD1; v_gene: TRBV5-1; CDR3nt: TGCGCCAGCAGCTTGCACCCGACAGGGGCCTTCAAAAACATTCAGTACTTC; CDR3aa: CASSLHPTGAFKNIQYF
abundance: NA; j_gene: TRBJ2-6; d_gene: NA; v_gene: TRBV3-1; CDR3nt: TGTGCCAGCAGCCGCCCCGCTCGGGGGGCCAACGTCCTGACTTTC; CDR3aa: CASSRPARGANVLTF
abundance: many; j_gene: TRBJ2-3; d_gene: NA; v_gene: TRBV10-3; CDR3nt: TGTGCCATCAGGGCCGGACAAGTCACAGATACGCAGTATTTT; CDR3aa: CAIRAGQVTDTQYF
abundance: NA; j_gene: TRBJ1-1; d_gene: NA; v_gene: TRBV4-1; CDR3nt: TGCGCCAGCCAAACCGGACCGGCTCCCACTGAAGCTTTCTTT; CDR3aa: CASQTGPAPTEAFF
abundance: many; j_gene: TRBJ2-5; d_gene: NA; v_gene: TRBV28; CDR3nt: TGTGCCAGCAGTTTATCCCCTAGCGTCCAAGAGACCCAGTACTTC; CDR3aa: CASSLSPSVQETQYF
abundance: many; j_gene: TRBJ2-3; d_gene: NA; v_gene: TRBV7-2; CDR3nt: TGTGCCAGCAGCTTAGGTTCGGCGCAGTATTTT; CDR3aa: CASSLGSAQYF
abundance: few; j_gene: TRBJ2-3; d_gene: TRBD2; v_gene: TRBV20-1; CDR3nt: TGCAGTGCTCCCCATAGCGGGGGGGCCAGAGATACGCAGTATTTT; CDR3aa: CSAPHSGGARDTQYF
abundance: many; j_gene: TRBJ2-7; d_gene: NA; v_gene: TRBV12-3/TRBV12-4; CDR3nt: TGTGCCAGCAGTTTAATTCAGGGGACGACCTACGAGCAGTACTTC; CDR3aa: CASSLIQGTTYEQYF
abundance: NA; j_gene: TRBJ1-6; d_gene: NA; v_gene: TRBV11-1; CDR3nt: TGTGCCAGCAGCTTGCTTCAGGCCGGAAATTCACCCCTCCACTTT; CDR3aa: CASSLLQAGNSPLHF
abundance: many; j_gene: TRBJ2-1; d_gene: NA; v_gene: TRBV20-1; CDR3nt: TGCAGTGCTAGCTTGAAGGAGCAGTTCTTC; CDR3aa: CSASLKEQFF
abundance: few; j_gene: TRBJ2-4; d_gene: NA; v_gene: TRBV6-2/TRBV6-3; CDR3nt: TGTGCCAGCAGTTACGGGTCTATAGCCAAAAACATTCAGTACTTC; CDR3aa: CASSYGSIAKNIQYF
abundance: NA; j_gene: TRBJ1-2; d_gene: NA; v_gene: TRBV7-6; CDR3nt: TGTGCCAGCAGCTTAGACAGCTACTATGGCTACACCTTC; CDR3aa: CASSLDSYYGYTF
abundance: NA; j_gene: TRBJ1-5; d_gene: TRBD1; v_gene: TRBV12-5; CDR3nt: TGTGCTAGTGTTCTACGGACAGGGAGGCACCAGCCCCAGCATTTT; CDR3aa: CASVLRTGRHQPQHF
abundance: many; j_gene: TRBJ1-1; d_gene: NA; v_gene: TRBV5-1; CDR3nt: TGTGCCAGCAGTTTGGAGGGAACGACTGAAGCTTTCTTT; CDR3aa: CASSLEGTTEAFF